Reported below is one T cell receptor beta chain. Germline CDR1 reads SEHNR; CDR2 reads FQNEAQ (reference sequence). There are 15 residues in the CDR3. Germline trimming cut 1 base from V and 4 bases from J; bases unmatched to any gene: 6. These data originate in a study of blood T cell repertoires in COVID-19. Repertoires were generated with immunoSEQ multiplex PCR, while TCRdb's copy carries only in-frame clones and drops some. Of hundreds of thousands of clones listed, 85% are singletons. This sequence joins TRBV7-9 and TRBJ1-1, with 7 bases lining up with TRBD1. The sample taken for sequencing was PBMCs or T cells enriched from blood (not recorded which). This clonotype was obtained from a woman between 45 and 60 years old with acute COVID-19. The CDR3 DNA reads TGTGCCAGCAGCTTAGGGGCAGGGGGGCTCACTGAAGCTTTCTTT. The encoded protein is CASSLGAGGLTEAFF. The whole variable domain, remainder taken from reference TRBV7-9 and TRBJ1-1, is DTGVSQNPRHKITKRGQNVTFRCDPISEHNRLYWYRQTLGQGPEFLTYFQNEAQLEKSRLLSDRFSAERPKGSFSTLEIQRTEQGDSAMYLCASSLGAGGLTEAFFGQGTRLTVV.